A selection of T cell receptor beta chains follows, all from one sample in a study of blood T cell repertoires in COVID-19. TCRdb's table, derived via immunoSEQ multiplex PCR, lists solely in-frame clones and lacks some. The profile shows about 63,000 clones, roughly 88% of them singletons. The sequenced material came from peripheral blood. Receptors originate from a human donor in a cohort sampled during active COVID-19. Each CDR3 is given with its conserved first and last residue. The order of the fields is V gene, J gene, D gene, clone size, CDR3 protein, CDR3 DNA. D genes are given only for firm matches. Size values are once, few and many counts, or a class for expanded clones, and some rows have none.

TRBV5-6	TRBJ2-5	TRBD2	many	CASSLERGGTQETQYF	TGTGCCAGCAGCTTGGAACGGGGGGGAACCCAAGAGACCCAGTACTTC
TRBV5-1	TRBJ1-1	.	.	CASRREEGSTEAFF	TGCGCCAGCAGGAGGGAGGAGGGGAGCACTGAAGCTTTCTTT
TRBV4-3	TRBJ2-1	TRBD2	.	CASSQDLGTISYNEQFF	TGCGCCAGCAGCCAAGATCTCGGGACTATCTCCTACAATGAGCAGTTCTTC
TRBV29-1	TRBJ2-3	.	.	CSVKQGGPDTQYF	TGCAGCGTTAAACAGGGGGGGCCCGATACGCAGTATTTT
TRBV9	TRBJ2-5	.	.	CASSETGRETQYF	TGTGCCAGCAGCGAGACAGGGAGGGAGACCCAGTACTTC
TRBV2	TRBJ1-5	.	.	CASSERDTLLYQPQHF	TGTGCCAGCAGTGAAAGGGACACCCTCCTTTATCAGCCCCAGCATTTT
TRBV7-6	TRBJ2-5	TRBD1	.	CASSRGTGGQETQYF	TGTGCCAGCAGCCGTGGGACAGGGGGGCAAGAGACCCAGTACTTC
TRBV29-1	TRBJ2-3	TRBD2	.	CSAHGTSGGLLGADTQYF	TGCAGCGCCCATGGGACTAGCGGGGGACTTCTGGGTGCCGATACGCAGTATTTT
TRBV3-1/TRBV3-2	TRBJ2-3	TRBD2	.	CASSQPTSATDTQYF	TGTGCCAGCAGCCAACCGACTAGCGCCACAGATACGCAGTATTTT
TRBV6-6	TRBJ2-3	TRBD1	.	CASSLTGTGTDTQYF	TGTGCCAGCAGTTTAACCGGGACAGGGACAGATACGCAGTATTTT
TRBV28	TRBJ2-7	TRBD1	once	CASSLSQQGPWNYEQYF	TGTGCCAGCAGTTTATCCCAACAGGGGCCATGGAACTACGAGCAGTACTTC
TRBV3-1/TRBV3-2	TRBJ2-5	.	few	CASSQGLKWETQYF	TGTGCCAGCAGCCAGGGCCTAAAGTGGGAGACCCAGTACTTC
TRBV6-2/TRBV6-3	TRBJ2-7	.	.	CASSYGQPLPEQYF	TGTGCCAGCAGTTACGGACAACCACTGCCCGAGCAGTACTTC
TRBV7-3	TRBJ2-7	TRBD1	few	CASSPQPTGGHEQYF	TGTGCCAGCAGCCCCCAGCCCACAGGGGGTCACGAGCAGTACTTC
TRBV10-1	TRBJ2-3	TRBD2	.	CASSEWSSGRTDTQYF	TGCGCCAGCAGTGAGTGGTCTAGCGGGAGGACAGATACGCAGTATTTT
TRBV7-9	TRBJ2-1	TRBD2	.	CASNPAGLAGAYEQFF	TGTGCCAGCAACCCCGCCGGGCTAGCGGGAGCGTATGAGCAGTTCTTC
TRBV27	TRBJ1-1	.	few	CASRQLGLGGTEAFF	TGTGCCAGCAGACAATTAGGCCTCGGAGGGACTGAAGCTTTCTTT
TRBV6-5	TRBJ2-1	TRBD2	.	CASRSGRSYNEQFF	TGTGCCAGCAGGAGCGGGAGGTCTTACAATGAGCAGTTCTTC
TRBV5-8	TRBJ1-1	TRBD1	.	CASRRTGSAEAFF	TGTGCCAGCAGAAGGACAGGGAGCGCTGAAGCTTTCTTT
TRBV28	TRBJ2-7	TRBD2	.	CASRPGLAGSYEQYF	TGTGCCAGCAGACCCGGACTAGCGGGTTCCTACGAGCAGTACTTC
TRBV2	TRBJ2-2	TRBD1	.	CASRRTGGEITGELFF	TGTGCCAGCAGAAGGACAGGGGGCGAGATCACCGGGGAGCTGTTTTTT
TRBV27	TRBJ2-2	TRBD1	.	CASRQGTTSNTGELFF	TGTGCCAGCCGACAGGGAACTACGTCGAACACCGGGGAGCTGTTTTTT
TRBV19	TRBJ1-1	.	.	CASTPSGTKGEAFF	TGTGCCAGTACCCCTTCTGGGACAAAAGGTGAAGCTTTCTTT
TRBV21-1	TRBJ2-4	.	.	CASSNPGTVSIAKNIQYF	TGTGCCAGCAGCAACCCCGGGACAGTTTCAATAGCCAAAAACATTCAGTACTTC
TRBV5-1	TRBJ1-2	.	.	CASSLVGGFEGRNYGYTF	TGCGCCAGCAGCTTGGTCGGAGGGTTTGAAGGACGGAACTATGGCTACACCTTC
TRBV3-1/TRBV3-2	TRBJ2-3	TRBD2	.	CASSRGRASGARDTQYF	TGTGCCAGCAGCCGAGGCCGGGCTAGCGGGGCCAGGGATACGCAGTATTTT
TRBV6-6	TRBJ2-1	TRBD1	.	CASSYEGQKYNEQFF	TGTGCCAGCAGTTACGAGGGACAGAAATACAATGAGCAGTTCTTC
TRBV9	TRBJ2-2	.	.	CASSPRTGELFF	TGTGCCAGCAGCCCGCGCACCGGGGAGCTGTTTTTT
TRBV6-5	TRBJ1-1	TRBD1	.	CASSKGQPNTEAFF	TGTGCCAGCAGTAAGGGACAGCCGAACACTGAAGCTTTCTTT
TRBV18	TRBJ2-7	.	.	CASSPVPSEQYF	TGTGCCAGCTCACCAGTTCCGTCCGAGCAGTACTTC
TRBV7-9	TRBJ2-4	.	.	CASSATGTLSIQYF	TGTGCCAGCAGCGCAACCGGGACACTTTCCATTCAGTACTTC
TRBV6-5	TRBJ1-5	.	once	CASSPAGANQPQHF	TGTGCCAGCAGTCCGGCAGGGGCCAATCAGCCCCAGCATTTT
TRBV2	TRBJ2-7	TRBD1	.	CASSLGGPGEQYF	TGTGCCAGCAGCCTAGGGGGCCCCGGGGAGCAGTACTTC
TRBV10-1	TRBJ2-1	.	.	CATPENRSYNEQFF	TGCGCCACACCCGAGAATCGTTCCTACAATGAGCAGTTCTTC
TRBV28	TRBJ1-2	.	once	CASSLPRDYGYTF	TGTGCCAGCAGTTTACCCAGGGACTATGGCTACACCTTC
TRBV5-4	TRBJ2-1	TRBD2	.	CASSLDYGTSGTYEQFF	TGTGCCAGCAGCTTGGATTACGGGACTAGCGGGACTTATGAGCAGTTCTTC
TRBV29-1	TRBJ2-1	TRBD2	.	CSVESGSFYNEQFF	TGCAGCGTTGAAAGCGGGAGTTTCTACAATGAGCAGTTCTTC
TRBV7-9	TRBJ2-1	.	.	CASSPLAGREQFF	TGTGCCAGCAGCCCGTTGGCGGGGCGAGAGCAGTTCTTC
TRBV20-1	TRBJ2-7	.	.	CSASATGIYEQYF	TGCAGTGCTAGTGCGACGGGAATCTACGAGCAGTACTTC
TRBV28	TRBJ1-2	.	.	CASVSGVRGSSYGYTF	TGTGCCAGCGTTTCGGGGGTGAGGGGAAGTTCCTATGGCTACACCTTC
TRBV7-9	TRBJ2-1	TRBD2	.	CASPQEGTSSWNEQFF	TGTGCCAGCCCCCAGGAAGGGACTAGCTCGTGGAATGAGCAGTTCTTC
TRBV23-1	TRBJ1-1	.	.	CASSQSVLREGAFF	TGCGCCAGCAGTCAATCGGTTCTGAGGGAGGGAGCTTTCTTT